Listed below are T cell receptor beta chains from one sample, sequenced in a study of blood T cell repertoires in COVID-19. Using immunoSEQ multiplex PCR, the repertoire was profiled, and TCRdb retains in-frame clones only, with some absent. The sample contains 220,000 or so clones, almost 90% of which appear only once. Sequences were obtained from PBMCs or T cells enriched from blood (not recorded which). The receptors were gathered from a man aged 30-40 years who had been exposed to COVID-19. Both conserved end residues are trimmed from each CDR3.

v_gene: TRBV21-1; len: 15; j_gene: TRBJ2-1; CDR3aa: ASSKESTGSSYNEQF
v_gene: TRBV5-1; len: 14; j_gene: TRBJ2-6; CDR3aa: ATRDREGSGANVLT
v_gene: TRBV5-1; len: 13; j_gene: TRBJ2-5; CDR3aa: ASSAVSTGGETQY
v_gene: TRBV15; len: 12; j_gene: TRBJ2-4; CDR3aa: ATSSGHLRNIQY
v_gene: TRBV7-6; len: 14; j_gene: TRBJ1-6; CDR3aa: ASSLTNRGYNSPLH
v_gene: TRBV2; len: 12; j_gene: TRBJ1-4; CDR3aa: ASSDSGVAGKLF
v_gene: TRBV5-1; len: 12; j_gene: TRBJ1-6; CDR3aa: ASSLQVANSPLH
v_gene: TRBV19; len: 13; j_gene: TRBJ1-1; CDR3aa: ASLGDRGPNTEAF
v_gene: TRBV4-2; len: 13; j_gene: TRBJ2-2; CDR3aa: ASSRQGQGPGELF
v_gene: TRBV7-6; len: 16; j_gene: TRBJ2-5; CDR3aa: ASSLVLAGAYLQETQY
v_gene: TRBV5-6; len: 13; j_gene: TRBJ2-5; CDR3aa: ASSTIGTAEETQY
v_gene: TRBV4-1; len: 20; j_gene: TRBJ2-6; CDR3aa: ASSQVLAFVGTGNPGANVLT
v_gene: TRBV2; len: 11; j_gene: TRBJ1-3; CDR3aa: ASSVRAGNTIY
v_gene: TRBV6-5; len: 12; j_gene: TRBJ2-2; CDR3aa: ASRLAGGTGELF
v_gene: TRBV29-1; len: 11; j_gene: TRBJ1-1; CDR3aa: SVAANGETEAF
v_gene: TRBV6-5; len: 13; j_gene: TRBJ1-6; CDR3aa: ASRKQDAYNSPLH
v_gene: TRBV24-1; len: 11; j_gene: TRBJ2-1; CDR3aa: ATSASGDGEQF
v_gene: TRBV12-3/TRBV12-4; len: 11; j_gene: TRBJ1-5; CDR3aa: ASSLTGNQPQH
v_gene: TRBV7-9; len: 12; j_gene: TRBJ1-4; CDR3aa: ASSQRADYPKLF
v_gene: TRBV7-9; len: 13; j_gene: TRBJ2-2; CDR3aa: ASTPPNKNTGELF
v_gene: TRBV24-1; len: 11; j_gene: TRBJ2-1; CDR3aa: ATSDPSDNEQF
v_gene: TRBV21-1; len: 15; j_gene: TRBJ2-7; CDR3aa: ASSKECSRRISYEQY
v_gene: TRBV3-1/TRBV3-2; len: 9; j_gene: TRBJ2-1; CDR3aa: ASSQGGSGL
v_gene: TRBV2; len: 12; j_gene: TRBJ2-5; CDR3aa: ASSEGGGLETQY
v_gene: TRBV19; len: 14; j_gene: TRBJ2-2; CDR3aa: ASSIRGTGGTGELF
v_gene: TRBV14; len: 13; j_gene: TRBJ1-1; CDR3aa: ASSPTASMNTEAF
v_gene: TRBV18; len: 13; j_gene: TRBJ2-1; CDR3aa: ASSPPTGKYNEQF
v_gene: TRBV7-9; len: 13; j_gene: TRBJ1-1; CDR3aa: ASTNRYGGETEAF
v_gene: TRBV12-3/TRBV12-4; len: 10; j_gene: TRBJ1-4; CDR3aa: ASSRAGQGVL
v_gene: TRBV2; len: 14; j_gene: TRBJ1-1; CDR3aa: ASSKNPGGSGTEAF
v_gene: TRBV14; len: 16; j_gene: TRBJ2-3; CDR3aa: ASSQDIEGRTPSDTQY
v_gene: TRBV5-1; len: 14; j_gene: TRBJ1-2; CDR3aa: ASSLQTGTGVDGYT
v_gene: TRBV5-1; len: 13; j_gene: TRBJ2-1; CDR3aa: ASSQSGDPYNEQF
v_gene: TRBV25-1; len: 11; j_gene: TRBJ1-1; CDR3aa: ASQEAGNTEAF
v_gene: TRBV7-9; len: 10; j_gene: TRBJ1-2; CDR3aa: ASSLRGFGYT
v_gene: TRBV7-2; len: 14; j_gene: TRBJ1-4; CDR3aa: ASSLVGDRGSVKLF
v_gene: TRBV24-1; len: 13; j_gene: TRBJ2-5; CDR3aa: ATSSSGEYQETQY
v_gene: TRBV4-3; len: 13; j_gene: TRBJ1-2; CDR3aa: ASSQDLDRDYGYT
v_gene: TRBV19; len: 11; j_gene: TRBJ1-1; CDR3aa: ASSITLRTEAF
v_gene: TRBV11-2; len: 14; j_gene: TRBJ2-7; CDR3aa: ASSSKRGVSSYEQY
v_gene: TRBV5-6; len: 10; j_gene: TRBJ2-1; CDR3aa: ASSPDRAQKF
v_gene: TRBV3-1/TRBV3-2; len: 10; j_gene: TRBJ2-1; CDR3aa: ASTQGSDEQF
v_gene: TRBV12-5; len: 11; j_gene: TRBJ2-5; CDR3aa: ASRVAGQETQY
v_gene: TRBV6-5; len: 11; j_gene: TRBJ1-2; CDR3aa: ASGVGGNYGYT
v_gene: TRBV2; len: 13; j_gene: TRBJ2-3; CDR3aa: ASTFEVAVADTQY
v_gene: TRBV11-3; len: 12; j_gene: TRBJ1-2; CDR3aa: ASSLDPSGYGYT
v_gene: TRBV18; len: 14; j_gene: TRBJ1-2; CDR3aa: ASSQLHTGGNYGYT
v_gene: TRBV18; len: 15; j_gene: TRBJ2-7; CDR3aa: ASSLQILAGGPSEQY
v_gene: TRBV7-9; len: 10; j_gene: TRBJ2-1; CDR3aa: ASSLSREEQF
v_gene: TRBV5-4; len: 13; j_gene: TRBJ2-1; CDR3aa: ASSQGQGSYNEQF
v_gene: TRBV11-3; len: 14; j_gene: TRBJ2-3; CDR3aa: ASSSSGAPAADTQY
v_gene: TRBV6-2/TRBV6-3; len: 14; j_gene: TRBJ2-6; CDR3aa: ASSYRGGSGANVLT
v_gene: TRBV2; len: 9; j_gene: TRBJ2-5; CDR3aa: ALGGGETQY
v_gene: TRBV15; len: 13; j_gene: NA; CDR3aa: ATSRDPGGSYEQF
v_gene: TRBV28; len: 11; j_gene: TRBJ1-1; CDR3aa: ASKGALNTEAF
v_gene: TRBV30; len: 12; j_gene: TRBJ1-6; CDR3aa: AWVPGLTGSPLH
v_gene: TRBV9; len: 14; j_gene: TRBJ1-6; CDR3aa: ASSVGQTGIESPLH
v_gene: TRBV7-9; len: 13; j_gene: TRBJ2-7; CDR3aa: ASSSGGAISYEQY
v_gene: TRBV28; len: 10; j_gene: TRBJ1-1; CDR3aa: ASMTGRTEAF